A selection of T cell receptor beta chains follows, all from one sample in a study of type 1 regulatory T cells. TCRdb passed the reads through MiXCR, listing each CDR3 protein once. This table holds roughly 18,000 distinct CDR3 sequences, roughly a tenth found once. The specimen sequenced was CD4+ T cells, either the whole sample or a sorted fraction (not recorded which). These TCRs come from a human donor in good health. CDR3s include the opening cysteine and the closing phenylalanine or tryptophan. Fields, in order: D gene, clone size, CDR3 length, V gene, J gene, CDR3 protein, CDR3 DNA. D genes are given only for firm matches. Clone size is given for some rows only: seen once, a few or many times, or a class if the clone is expanded.

>.|few|17|TRBV20-1|TRBJ2-3
CSARAWGVAPSTDTQYF
TGCAGTGCTAGAGCCTGGGGGGTAGCGCCTAGCACAGATACGCAGTATTTT
>TRBD2|few|14|TRBV20-1|TRBJ2-1
CSARDAGLTNEQFF
TGCAGTGCTAGAGATGCGGGACTAACCAATGAGCAGTTCTTC
>.|.|14|TRBV5-5|TRBJ1-2
CASSQALGGFGYTF
TGTGCCAGCAGCCAGGCTTTAGGAGGCTTTGGCTACACCTTC
>TRBD1|few|14|TRBV20-1|TRBJ2-2
CSARPGTGTGELFF
TGCAGTGCCCGTCCCGGGACAGGGACCGGGGAGCTGTTTTTT
>.|few|15|TRBV6-2/TRBV6-3|TRBJ2-3
CASSYSGQSTDTQYF
TGTGCCAGCAGTTACTCCGGACAAAGCACAGATACGCAGTATTTT
>TRBD2|many|14|TRBV29-1|TRBJ2-3
CSVDVSGITDTQYF
TGCAGCGTCGACGTTAGCGGGATAACAGATACGCAGTATTTT
>.|medium-sized|15|TRBV3-1|TRBJ2-2
CASSQGVRAGGELFF
TGTGCCAGCAGCCAGGGCGTCAGGGCTGGCGGGGAGCTGTTTTTT
>.|.|12|TRBV20-1|TRBJ2-5
CSASGGQETQYF
TGCAGTGCTAGTGGCGGTCAAGAGACCCAGTACTTC
>TRBD1|few|15|TRBV7-9|TRBJ2-3
CASSLKGAYEDTQYF
TGTGCCAGCAGCTTAAAGGGGGCGTATGAGGATACGCAGTATTTT
>TRBD2|.|15|TRBV3-1|TRBJ2-2
CASSQGRENTGEPFF
TGTGCCAGCAGCCAAGGGCGGGAGAACACCGGGGAGCCGTTTTTT
>TRBD2|many|15|TRBV5-6|TRBJ2-1
CASRLAGGPYNEQFF
TGTGCCAGCAGACTAGCGGGAGGGCCCTACAATGAGCAGTTCTTC
>.|many|14|TRBV5-1|TRBJ1-6
CASSLQGQNSPLHF
TGCGCCAGCAGCCTTCAGGGTCAGAATTCACCCCTCCACTTT
>.|.|12|TRBV5-1|TRBJ2-1
CASSPRVNEQFF
TGCGCCAGCAGCCCTCGGGTAAATGAGCAGTTCTTC
>TRBD1|.|15|TRBV27|TRBJ1-4
CASSNRGTTNEKLFF
TGTGCCAGCAGTAACAGGGGAACAACTAATGAAAAACTGTTTTTT
>TRBD2|few|16|TRBV19|TRBJ2-7
CASSISLAGDSHEQYF
TGTGCCAGTAGTATATCACTAGCGGGAGATTCCCACGAGCAGTACTTC
>.|many|14|TRBV5-1|TRBJ1-1
CASSLAEGSSEAFF
TGCGCCAGCAGCTTGGCCGAGGGGAGCTCTGAAGCTTTCTTT
>.|many|13|TRBV20-1|TRBJ2-7
CSATPGRDYEQYF
TGCAGTGCTACCCCAGGGAGAGACTACGAGCAGTACTTC